The source of this TCR beta chain is a study of shared clonotypes between healthy human individuals. On this clone itself: Its target is unknown.

Terminally differentiated effector memory CD45RA+ cells were excluded from the naive CD8 cells, which were CD45RO-negative and positively selected for CCR7. It was across several immunoSEQ plates that each subset's genomic DNA was evenly split. Profiled with immunoSEQ multiplex PCR; TCRdb holds only in-frame clones, not every one. The profile shows about 2.1 million clones, around 93% of them singletons. Study-wide results and caveats: Sampling covered nothing but blood. Tissue TCR repertoires likely differ from those found in blood. Depth of sequencing was expected to influence donor clonotype sharing.

The source is a man younger than 30 in good health. Some clones in this sample may be carry-over from other donors' samples. The specimen sequenced was naive CD8+ T cells from PBMCs.

The CDR3 nucleotides read TGTGCCAGCAACTTGCAAAGGAGCTACGAGCAGTACTTC. Translated, it gives CASNLQRSYEQYF. This chain connects TRBV28 to TRBJ2-7; D gene ambiguous. V gave up 7 bases and J gave up 3 bases, with 13 bases separating them. From germline, CDR1 is MDHEN and CDR2 SYDVKM. The length of the CDR3 is 13 residues.